The following is a T cell receptor beta chain sequence with its context. A junction end diverges from the germline sequence, so it may reflect a read error. The data were taken from a study of early stage breast cancer tumors. The overall study: Most invasive tumors, about 70% of the 16, were ER+/PR+/HER2-.

Sequencing was performed with immunoSEQ multiplex PCR; in TCRdb, only in-frame clones are kept and a portion is missing. The table shows nearly 70,000 clones, with around 80% occurring only once. CDR1 is MNHEY, CDR2 SMNVEV, per germline (reference sequence). There are 11 residues in the CDR3. The specimen was blood. The J gene is TRBJ2-7, the V gene TRBV27; D is undetermined. The sequence was obtained from a person aged 40 to 49 with breast cancer. CDR3 region: CATSSGYEQYF. CDR3 in DNA: TGTGCCACCAGTTCGGGCTACGAGCAGTACTTC.